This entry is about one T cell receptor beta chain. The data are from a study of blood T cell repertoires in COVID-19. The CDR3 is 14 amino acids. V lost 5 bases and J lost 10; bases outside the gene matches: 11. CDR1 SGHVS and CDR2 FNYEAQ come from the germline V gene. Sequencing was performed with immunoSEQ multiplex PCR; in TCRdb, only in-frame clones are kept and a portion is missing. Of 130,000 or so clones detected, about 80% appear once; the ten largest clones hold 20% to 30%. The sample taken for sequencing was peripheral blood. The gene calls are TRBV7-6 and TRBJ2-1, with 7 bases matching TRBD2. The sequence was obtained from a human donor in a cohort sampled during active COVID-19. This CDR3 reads CASSRLAPPAEQFF. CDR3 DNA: TGTGCCAGCAGCCGACTAGCCCCCCCAGCGGAGCAGTTCTTC.